Described below is a single T cell receptor beta chain sequence and its context. The sample holds one count of this clone. Its recognized antigen is unknown. No base quality information exists; no much larger clone differs at one position. The V end loses 4 bases and the J end loses 4 bases, and a stretch of 8 bases separates them. Based on the germline V gene, the CDR1 and CDR2 sequences are SGHDT and YYEEEE. Measured from the cysteine to the phenylalanine, the CDR3 is 13 residues long. Only the CDR3 region is kept as DNA, spanning 39 bases read in frame from base 1. These data come from a study of T cell repertoires in ileal Crohn's disease (dated by TCRdb to between 2019 and 2020). For the wider study: At the time of surgery, roughly a third of patients were active smokers, and the median duration of disease was about 8.5 years. A total of around 150 mucosal samples from around 57 patients were sequenced, collected from several sites on the surgical specimen as well as at postoperative endoscopy. Running in parallel with the study was a multicentre cohort set up to find predictors of early endoscopic recurrence following ileocolonic resection. Roughly half of the patients were given postoperative therapy, with 18 on anti-TNF agents and about ten on thiopurines. A Rutgeerts score above i0 was used to define endoscopic postoperative recurrence. Every patient underwent surgery because of a complication, which was stricturing disease in roughly 60% of cases and penetrating disease in 39%. The TCR repertoire was analysed in over 50 patients with Crohn's disease drawn from a prospective multicentre cohort.

Around 550 nanograms of biopsy DNA per sample were submitted for commercial TCRB immunosequencing. CDR3 regions were amplified from genomic DNA by Adaptive Biotechnology using a two-step, amplification bias-controlled multiplex PCR. The first PCR used primers for every V and J gene segment; the second PCR added barcodes and Illumina adapters. An Illumina instrument was used to sequence the CDR3 libraries. The study's processing was this. Vendor-provided pipelines were combined with custom analysis of raw data in R/Bioconductor under R version 3.3.0. Clonality, which ranges from 0 to 1, was calculated as the inverse of the normalised Shannon entropy across all productive clones. The repertoire share taken up by the top 100 clones defined high-frequency clones, and only clones that passed a 95% confidence test were kept. Overlap between samples was measured with the Morisita-Horn index, while repertoire diversity was measured with the Simpson index. The table comes from immuneACCESS by way of TCRdb, which keeps in-frame sequences with V and J called. Part of the clones is missing from these tables; in studies checked, under half for an unresolved V gene and the rest for unknown reasons. Clone size and V and J calls were adopted from that table, with D and trimming inferred from the DNA. Present in this sample are roughly 15,000 clones, approximately 87% of which were seen just once. The ten largest account for under 13% of the sample.

General conclusions and limits of the study: Higher percentages of high-frequency clones at the time of surgery were linked to endoscopic recurrence, and every patient with clonality above 26.8% (18/57) had recurrence. Sorted CD8 T cells carried more high-frequency clones than CD4 T cells, suggesting mucosal expansions were mainly CD8. Patients who were active smokers at surgery had a significantly higher proportion of clonal expansions than non-smokers (around 24% vs 18%, p=0.02). Mucosal CD4 and CD8 T cells were sorted and sequenced only in a subgroup of patients, the size of which was not stated.

Adults with ileal or ileocolonic Crohn's disease and an indication for ileocolonic resection were eligible for inclusion. Whole ileal mucosal biopsies were kept frozen at -80 degrees C prior to DNA extraction. Genomic DNA was extracted from frozen whole biopsies with a TRizol-based method and quantified on a NanoDrop 2000 spectrophotometer. What was sequenced was ileal tissue. The chain was built from TRBV5-6 and TRBJ2-2, with the D gene not confidently named. The source is an adult with Crohn's disease. The DNA sequence reads TGTGCCAGCAGCCACAGCCTCACCGGGGAGCTGTTTTTT. It translates as CASSHSLTGELFF.